Each of the 6 T cell receptor beta chains below was sequenced from the same sample in a study of OX40 agonist ivuxolimab in advanced cancers. Receptors were amplified or captured by the immunoSEQ multiplex PCR assay. Sourced from immuneACCESS, this table was stored by TCRdb with only in-frame sequences that have V and J called. A share of the clones is absent; for the studies checked, an unresolved V gene accounts for under half, and the remainder has no known explanation. Across this sample there are 7,000 to 9,500 clones, with 88% seen only once. Together, the top ten hold roughly 12% of the sample. This material consisted of CD4+ or CD8+ T cells sorted from blood, taken in a trial of the OX40 agonist ivuxolimab. These receptors were obtained from an adult with an advanced solid tumor such as melanoma, head and neck, liver or kidney cancer.

A few counts support this clone. V is TRBV10-3 and J is TRBJ2-7, with D possibly being TRBD2 (5 bases). Germline V CDR1 and CDR2: ENHRY, SYGVKD. V gave up 4 bases and J gave up 1 base, with 8 bases separating them. This CDR3 is built from 13 residues. This chain's CDR3 is CAISVSGSYEQYF. CDR3 in DNA: TGTGCCATCAGTGTATCGGGGTCCTACGAGCAGTACTTC.

CDR3 protein: CASSLGHNGTEAFF. CDR3 coding DNA: TGTGCCAGCAGTTTGGGCCACAACGGGACTGAAGCTTTCTTT. The chain uses TRBV28 and TRBJ1-1; D is unresolved. Germline CDR1 reads MDHEN; CDR2 reads SYDVKM. V was trimmed by 3 bases and J by 5 bases, leaving 13 bases between them. This CDR3 contains 14 residues.

The CDR3 region is CASSEGTGYTF. The DNA of the CDR3 is TGTGCCAGCAGCGAGGGGACAGGCTACACCTTC. The chain has TRBV9 and TRBJ1-2, with a possible D match to TRBD1 (6 bases). Trimming cost V 3 bases and J 8 bases, with 8 bases left between them. The germline gives CDR1 SGDLS, CDR2 YYNGEE. The length of the CDR3 is 11 residues.

The rearrangement links TRBV6-5 to TRBJ1-1; TRBD1 aligns across 8 bases. The germline gives CDR1 MNHEY, CDR2 SVGAGI. The J segment lost 4 bases and the V segment lost 5 bases, leaving 9 bases of the junction unmatched. This CDR3 region has 15 residues. The CDR3: CASSRGQGGLTEAFF. The CDR3 DNA is TGTGCCAGCAGTCGCGGACAGGGCGGTCTCACTGAAGCTTTCTTT.

The chain's CDR3 is CSVEDLGVEQFF. The CDR3 DNA reads TGCAGCGTTGAAGATCTCGGGGTGGAGCAGTTCTTC. V gene TRBV29-1 combines with J gene TRBJ2-1, with D possibly TRBD2 on 5 matching bases. Germline V gene lookup returns CDR1 SQVTM and CDR2 ANQGSEA. The CDR3 runs to 12 residues. V was pared by 0 bases and J by 10 bases, with 10 bases between.

The chain employs TRBV6-6 and TRBJ2-7, with TRBD1 matching over 7 bases. Per germline, CDR1 MNHNY and CDR2 SVGAGI (reference sequence). This CDR3 is 14 amino acids long. Trimming removed 6 bases from V and 4 bases from J; junction bases left unmatched: 9. In nucleotides, the CDR3 is TGTGCCAGCAGACTCCGGGACAGATTATACGAGCAGTACTTC. It is translated as CASRLRDRLYEQYF.